The 17 T cell receptor beta chains presented below share a single source sample, sequenced in a study of OX40 agonist ivuxolimab in advanced cancers. This table comes from immunoSEQ multiplex PCR, and its TCRdb copy is limited to in-frame clones, with some not included. Among around 65,000 clones listed, 89% were seen once. Sequenced here: CD4+ or CD8+ T cells sorted from blood, sampled in a trial of the OX40 agonist ivuxolimab. The source is an adult with an advanced solid tumor such as melanoma, head and neck, liver or kidney cancer.

The chain has TRBV28 and TRBJ1-2; 11 bases are shared with TRBD1. This CDR3 region has 14 residues. Per germline, CDR1 MDHEN and CDR2 SYDVKM. Trimming took 6 bases from V and 2 from J; bases not matched to a gene: 2. This CDR3 is CASRGTGGNYGYTF. The CDR3 DNA follows: TGTGCCAGCAGAGGGACAGGGGGAAACTATGGCTACACCTTC.

The chain carries TRBV11-2 and TRBJ2-5; D gene ambiguous. This CDR3 has 12 residues. Trimming removed 7 bases from V and 4 bases from J, with 10 bases in between. Germline-derived CDR1 and CDR2 are SGHAT and FQNNGV. The CDR3 coding sequence is TGTGCCAGCACTCTCCACGTAGAGACCCAGTACTTC. Translation: CASTLHVETQYF.

The V call is TRBV7-9, the J call TRBJ2-7; the match to TRBD1 covers 8 bases. From germline, CDR1 is SEHNR and CDR2 FQNEAQ (reference sequence). The CDR3 is 14 residues long. V shed 4 bases and J 3 bases; nucleotides not matched to a gene: 5. CDR3 sequence: CASSSTGDLYEQYF. In DNA form, the CDR3 reads TGTGCCAGCAGCTCGACAGGGGACCTCTACGAGCAGTACTTC.

The rearrangement links TRBV4-2 to TRBJ2-5, with 7 bases identical to TRBD2. The J call may be incorrect, as the DNA end agrees better with TRBJ2-7. Germline values: CDR1 LGHNA, CDR2 YNFKEQ. CDR3 length: 17 residues. Written as DNA, the CDR3 is TGTGCCAGCAGCCAACCCACGGATAGCGGGTTCTCCTACGAGCAGTACTTC. This translates into CASSQPTDSGFSYEQYF.

DNA of the CDR3: TGTGCCAGCAGCTTAAATAACCGGGGACCCTCGAACACCGGGGAGCTGTTTTTT. Encoded protein: CASSLNNRGPSNTGELFF. The chain is built from TRBV7-6 and TRBJ2-2; D may be TRBD1 or TRBD2 (5 bases each). The CDR3 covers 18 residues. Germline CDR1 SGHVS, CDR2 FNYEAQ. V was cut by 2 bases and J by 0 bases, with 16 bases left in between.

This rearrangement joins TRBV7-9 to TRBJ2-7, with 10 bases aligning to TRBD1. The CDR3 contains 14 residues. CDR1 and CDR2 from the germline V gene are SEHNR and FQNEAQ (reference sequence). The J segment lost 3 bases and the V segment lost 5 bases, leaving 4 bases of the junction unmatched. Here the CDR3 reads CASSDGQGVYEQYF. The CDR3 nucleotides read TGTGCCAGCAGCGACGGACAGGGGGTCTACGAGCAGTACTTC.

This chain uses TRBV18 with TRBJ1-4; D not certain. V lost 2 bases, J lost 4 bases, and 11 bases lay in between. The CDR3 extends over 15 amino acids. Germline V gives CDR1 KGHSH, CDR2 LQKENI. CDR3 protein: CASSPVNSYNEKLFF. CDR3 in DNA: TGTGCCAGCTCACCAGTAAACAGCTATAATGAAAAACTGTTTTTT.

V is TRBV7-2 and J is TRBJ2-5; 7 bases match TRBD2. The CDR3 length is 16 residues. Germline CDR1 reads SGHTA; CDR2 reads FQGNSA. V dropped 4 bases and J dropped 2; count of bases not matched to a gene: 10. The CDR3 bases are TGTGCCAGCAGCTCCCCCTTTTGGGGGGGTCAAGAGACCCAGTACTTC. It is translated as CASSSPFWGGQETQYF.

V and J are TRBV19 and TRBJ2-7; the D call may be TRBD1 or TRBD2 (5 bases each). CDR1 is LNHDA, CDR2 SQIVND, per germline (reference sequence). V dropped 4 bases and J dropped 6 bases, with 16 bases sitting between them. The CDR3 totals 14 residues. The CDR3 DNA is TGTGCCAGTAGTACCCTTGGGGGAGCGAGCGAGCAGTACTTC. Translating it yields CASSTLGGASEQYF.

V is TRBV5-4 and J is TRBJ2-3, with 7 bases lining up with TRBD2. The CDR3 is made up of 13 amino acids. CDR1 is SGHNT, CDR2 YYREEE, per germline (reference sequence). With 4 bases clipped from V and 11 bases from J, the junction kept 10 bases outside the gene matches. The CDR3 reads CASSPVGGSMQYF. In DNA form, the CDR3 reads TGTGCCAGCAGCCCAGTCGGCGGGAGCATGCAGTATTTT. The full variable domain, rest sourced from reference TRBV5-4 and TRBJ2-3, is ETGVTQSPTHLIKTRGQQVTLRCSSQSGHNTVSWYQQALGQGPQFIFQYYREEENGRGNFPPRFSGLQFPNYSSELNVNALELDDSALYLCASSPVGGSMQYFGPGTRLTVL.

The V call is TRBV7-2, the J call TRBJ1-3; D may be TRBD1 (5 bases). CDR3 length: 14 residues. From germline, CDR1 is SGHTA and CDR2 FQGNSA. Between the trimmed V and J ends, which lost 5 bases and 0 bases, there was a span of 8 bases. The CDR3 nucleotides are TGTGCCAGCAGCCAGACAGTCTCTGGAAACACCATATATTTT. This translates into CASSQTVSGNTIYF.

The chain carries TRBV6-1 and TRBJ2-7; D is possibly TRBD1 or TRBD2 (5 bases each). CDR1 is MNHNS, CDR2 SASEGT, per germline. V was trimmed by 1 base and J by 3 bases, leaving 13 bases between them. The CDR3 totals 15 residues. The CDR3 DNA reads TGTGCCAGCAGTGAAGGGGGCGGGCCTAGCTACGAGCAGTACTTC. Residues: CASSEGGGPSYEQYF.

V and J are TRBV4-1 and TRBJ1-5, with no clear D. V lost 0 bases and J lost 7, with 16 bases in between. The germline V gene encodes CDR1 MGHRA and CDR2 YSYEKL. This CDR3 is built from 16 residues. For the CDR3, the DNA is TGCGCCAGCAGCCAAGATTATGTGGCAGAGCAACAGCCCCAGCATTTT. Its translation is CASSQDYVAEQQPQHF.

The chain employs TRBV4-3 and TRBJ2-7; TRBD1 matches at 7 bases. The CDR3 is 15 residues long. The germline gives CDR1 LGHNA, CDR2 YSLEER. Trimming at V came to 1 base and at J to 0 bases, leaving 3 bases not matched to a gene. CDR3 sequence: CASSQVPGGSYEQYF. The CDR3, as DNA: TGCGCCAGCAGCCAAGTCCCAGGGGGCTCCTACGAGCAGTACTTC.

This chain uses TRBV6-1 with TRBJ2-7; 7 bases match TRBD1. CDR1 and CDR2 (germline): MNHNS, SASEGT. This CDR3 is 14 amino acids long. V dropped 6 bases and J dropped 0; count of bases not matched to a gene: 5. The CDR3 protein is CASRPTGDSYEQYF. The CDR3 coding sequence is TGTGCCAGCAGGCCCACAGGGGACTCCTACGAGCAGTACTTC.

The rearrangement uses TRBV28 and TRBJ2-1; D gene unclear. The CDR3 sequence is 15 residues long. The V gene's germline CDR1 is MDHEN and CDR2 SYDVKM. V lost 5 bases, J lost 8 bases, and 19 bases lay in between. CDR3 residues: CASSLLLHGSDEQFF. The CDR3 DNA reads as TGTGCCAGCAGTCTACTACTCCACGGTTCCGATGAGCAGTTCTTC.

V usage is TRBV5-6 and J usage is TRBJ2-1; a possible D gene is TRBD2 (5 bases). The CDR3 is 12 residues long. CDR1 is SGHDT, CDR2 YYEEEE, per germline. Deletions cut 3 bases from V and 7 bases from J, with 8 bases between. CDR3 amino acids: CASSWTLNEQFF. DNA of the CDR3: TGTGCCAGCAGCTGGACTCTAAATGAGCAGTTCTTC.